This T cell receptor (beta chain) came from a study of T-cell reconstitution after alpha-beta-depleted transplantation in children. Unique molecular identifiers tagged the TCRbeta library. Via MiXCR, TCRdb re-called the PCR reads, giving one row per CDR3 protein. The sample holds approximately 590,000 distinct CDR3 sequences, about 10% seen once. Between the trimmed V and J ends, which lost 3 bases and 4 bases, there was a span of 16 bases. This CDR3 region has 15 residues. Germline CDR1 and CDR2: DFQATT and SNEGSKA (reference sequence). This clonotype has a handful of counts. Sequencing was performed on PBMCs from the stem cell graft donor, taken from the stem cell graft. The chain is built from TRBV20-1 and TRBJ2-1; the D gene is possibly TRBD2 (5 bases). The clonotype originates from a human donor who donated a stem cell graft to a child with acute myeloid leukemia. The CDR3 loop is CSASRTRAPYNEQFF. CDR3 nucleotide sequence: TGCAGTGCTAGCCGAACTAGGGCCCCATACAATGAGCAGTTCTTC.